Listed here are 27 T cell receptor beta chains from one sample, sequenced in a study of control samples from healthy donors and cancer patients. Method: immunoSEQ multiplex PCR; TCRdb's copy keeps in-frame clones and lacks some. This sample has over 60,000 clones, with roughly 90% found just once. Sequencing was carried out using PBMCs. These receptors came from a woman between 55 and 75 years old with head and neck cancer.

The chain has TRBV4-2 and TRBJ2-6, with D perhaps TRBD1 (6 bases). CDR3 size: 17 residues. Per the germline V gene, CDR1 is LGHNA and CDR2 is YNFKEQ. Trimming stripped 3 bases from V and 0 bases from J, with 12 bases between. Here the CDR3 DNA reads TGTGCCAGCAGCCAGAGACAGGTCGTCTCTGGGGCCAACGTCCTGACTTTC. It translates to CASSQRQVVSGANVLTF.

With regard to this clone: Different DNA sequences within this sample yield the same CDR3. J is TRBJ2-2 and V is TRBV18, with D hard to call. Trimming pared 2 bases from V and 0 bases from J, leaving 7 bases between. There are 15 residues in the CDR3. CDR1 and CDR2 from the germline V gene are KGHSH and LQKENI. The CDR3 DNA reads TGTGCCAGCTCACCAGGGCAGGCGAACACCGGGGAGCTGTTTTTT. Translation gives CASSPGQANTGELFF. Full variable domain (outside the CDR3, taken from reference TRBV18 and TRBJ2-2): NAGVMQNPRHLVRRRGQEARLRCSPMKGHSHVYWYRQLPEEGLKFMVYLQKENIIDESGMPKERFSAEFPKEGPSILRIQQVVRGDSAAYFCASSPGQANTGELFFGEGSRLTVL.

The rearrangement links TRBV11-3 to TRBJ2-1; 7 nucleotides line up with TRBD1. The CDR3 is 15 amino acids. Unmatched junction bases numbered 7, after V lost 4 bases and J lost 4 bases. Germline loops: CDR1 SGHNT, CDR2 YENEEA. The CDR3 is CASSSGGENYNEQFF. The DNA of the CDR3 is TGTGCCAGCAGCTCAGGGGGAGAAAATTACAATGAGCAGTTCTTC.

The CDR3 DNA is TGTGCCAGCAGTGGCTGGAGCTCCTACGAGCAGTACTTC. Translated: CASSGWSSYEQYF. The rearrangement links TRBV25-1 to TRBJ2-7; D is unclear. Trimming took off 4 bases at V and 0 bases at J, with 7 bases between the two ends. This CDR3 has 13 amino acids. Germline CDR1 and CDR2: MGHDK and SYGVNS.

This chain connects TRBV24-1 to TRBJ2-3; 8 bases line up with TRBD2. The CDR3 has 17 residues. Germline-derived CDR1 and CDR2 are KGHDR and SFDVKD. V dropped 0 bases and J dropped 2; count of bases not matched to a gene: 6. The CDR3 protein is CATSDLKVAGITDTQYF. The CDR3 nucleotides read TGTGCCACCAGTGATTTGAAGGTAGCGGGAATCACAGATACGCAGTATTTT.

This clone was counted between two and nine times. This chain joins TRBV6-6 and TRBJ2-7, with a tentative D call TRBD2 (6 bases). The germline V and J ends were trimmed by 6 bases and 3 bases, with 18 bases remaining between them. Germline V lookup: CDR1 MNHNY, CDR2 SVGAGI (reference sequence). The length of the CDR3 is 15 residues. The CDR3 is CASSPRQRANYEQYF. CDR3 nucleotide sequence: TGTGCCAGCAGCCCTCGCCAGCGGGCGAACTACGAGCAGTACTTC.

The CDR3: CASSPQGTGGEQYF. The CDR3 DNA is TGTGCCAGCAGTCCCCAAGGTACGGGGGGCGAGCAGTACTTC. The V call is TRBV7-2, the J call TRBJ2-7; 7 positions match TRBD2. The CDR3 totals 14 residues. Trimming cost V 6 bases and J 6 bases; bases outside gene matches: 11. Germline V gene lookup returns CDR1 SGHTA and CDR2 FQGNSA.

This chain connects TRBV19 to TRBJ2-1; D unresolved. The germline V gene encodes CDR1 LNHDA and CDR2 SQIVND (reference sequence). The CDR3 contains 15 residues. V lost 10 bases and J lost 0, with 16 bases in between. The CDR3 sequence: CATKQDLSSYNEQFF. CDR3 nucleotide sequence: TGTGCCACCAAACAAGACTTAAGCTCCTACAATGAGCAGTTCTTC.

This clone was picked up a small number of times. The rearrangement uses TRBV10-2 and TRBJ2-7; TRBD1 agrees at 7 bases. V trimming: 8 bases; J trimming: 0 bases; junction bases outside the gene matches: 7. There are 14 residues in the CDR3. The germline V gene encodes CDR1 WSHSY and CDR2 SAAADI. The CDR3 nucleotides read TGCGCCAGCCAAACAAGGGACAGCTCCTACGAGCAGTACTTC. Protein sequence: CASQTRDSSYEQYF.

The chain is built from TRBV2 and TRBJ2-7; unclear D gene. With 8 bases removed from V and 3 bases from J, the gap between germline ends came to 5 bases. This CDR3 has 10 residues. Germline CDR1 reads SNHLY; CDR2 reads FYNNEI. CDR3 loop: CASAVYEQYF. The CDR3 DNA reads TGTGCCAGCGCAGTCTACGAGCAGTACTTC.

By share of the sample, this clone is medium-sized. V gene TRBV18 combines with J gene TRBJ1-2, with D maybe TRBD1 (5 bases). Trimming cost V 11 bases and J 6 bases, with 16 bases left between them. CDR1 KGHSH and CDR2 LQKENI come from the germline V gene. The length of the CDR3 is 12 residues. The CDR3 region has the DNA TGTGCCTCCTCAGGGCTCTGGGATGGCTACACCTTC. Translating gives CASSGLWDGYTF.

The V gene is TRBV7-6, the J gene TRBJ2-3; D not certain. The CDR3 spans 16 residues. Germline V lookup: CDR1 SGHVS, CDR2 FNYEAQ. V lost 5 bases and J lost 0, with 15 bases in between. The CDR3 loop reads CASSPVATPSTDTQYF. CDR3 in DNA: TGTGCCAGCAGCCCGGTAGCCACCCCCAGCACAGATACGCAGTATTTT.

V and J are TRBV28 and TRBJ1-5; no firm D call. Germline V CDR1 and CDR2: MDHEN, SYDVKM. The ends were cut back, 4 bases at V and 1 base at J, with 11 bases in the middle. The CDR3 contains 15 residues. The CDR3 loop reads CASSSPDGSNQPQHF. The CDR3, as DNA: TGTGCCAGCAGTTCTCCAGACGGCAGCAATCAGCCCCAGCATTTT.

The V call is TRBV6-6, the J call TRBJ2-7; 8 nucleotides agree with TRBD1. There are 14 residues in the CDR3. CDR1 is MNHNY and CDR2 is SVGAGI in the germline V gene (reference sequence). The V segment lost 5 bases and the J segment 5 bases; nucleotides outside the gene matches: 8. The CDR3 region is CASSDRGQIDEQYF. CDR3 DNA sequence: TGTGCCAGCAGTGACAGGGGCCAAATCGACGAGCAGTACTTC.

This clone was counted a single time. This chain joins TRBV7-9 and TRBJ2-1; 8 positions agree with TRBD2. The V segment lost 5 bases and the J segment 4 bases; nucleotides outside the gene matches: 7. Germline CDR1 reads SEHNR; CDR2 reads FQNEAQ (reference sequence). CDR3 length: 15 residues. This CDR3 reads CASSLSGTSYNEQFF. The CDR3 nucleotides are TGTGCCAGCAGCCTTAGCGGGACAAGTTACAATGAGCAGTTCTTC.

In regard to this clone: Other DNA sequences in the sample encode the same CDR3. The chain combines TRBV2 with TRBJ1-5, with 9 nucleotides matching TRBD1. CDR1 and CDR2 (germline): SNHLY, FYNNEI. The CDR3 length is 16 residues. The V and J ends lost 8 bases and 7 bases, in that order; junction bases with no gene match: 15. The CDR3 sequence is CASRRGRTGEGQPQHF. The CDR3 DNA follows: TGTGCCAGCCGGCGGGGGAGGACAGGGGAGGGGCAGCCCCAGCATTTT.

The sample holds one count of this clone. This chain uses TRBV15 with TRBJ2-1, with D possibly matching TRBD2 (6 bases). Between the trimmed V and J ends, which lost 1 base and 6 bases, there was a span of 10 bases. Looked up from germline, CDR1 is LNHNV and CDR2 is YYDKDF (reference sequence). The CDR3 sequence is 14 residues long. The CDR3 protein is CATSRGGVVNEQFF. For the CDR3, the DNA is TGTGCCACCAGCAGAGGGGGGGTTGTCAATGAGCAGTTCTTC.

This chain links TRBV4-2 with TRBJ2-2; 15 bases are a match to TRBD2. In germline, CDR1 is LGHNA, CDR2 YNFKEQ. The CDR3 consists of 18 residues. The J segment lost 3 bases and the V segment lost 1 base, leaving 3 bases of the junction unmatched. For the CDR3, the DNA is TGTGCCAGCAGCCAAGGGACTAGCGGGAGGGCCGACACCGGGGAGCTGTTTTTT. As protein: CASSQGTSGRADTGELFF.

The chain recombines TRBV2 with TRBJ2-7; 11 bases match TRBD2. The CDR3 is 15 residues long. After removal of 8 bases from V and 6 bases from J, the junction contained 12 bases not matched to a gene. Germline CDR1 SNHLY, CDR2 FYNNEI. Written as DNA, the CDR3 is TGTGCCAGCTCCGCACTGGGACTAGCGGTGGGCGAGCAGTACTTC. It translates to CASSALGLAVGEQYF.

This chain links TRBV30 with TRBJ1-2; 7 nucleotides match TRBD1. CDR1 and CDR2 from the germline V gene are GTSNPN and SVGIG (reference sequence). After removal of 1 base from V and 8 bases from J, the junction contained 4 bases not matched to a gene. The CDR3 sequence is 12 residues long. The CDR3 region is CAWSGDRVGYTF. CDR3 coding DNA: TGTGCCTGGAGTGGAGACAGGGTGGGCTACACCTTC.

The chain is built from TRBV5-1 and TRBJ1-2; unclear D gene. The germline V gene encodes CDR1 SGHRS and CDR2 YFSETQ. Trimming removed 3 bases at V and 3 bases at J, with 12 bases between. This CDR3 contains 14 residues. The CDR3 nucleotides read TGCGCCAGCAGCTCCGAAGGGCTGTACTATGGCTACACCTTC. Translation gives CASSSEGLYYGYTF.

The chain uses TRBV3-1 (or the pseudogene TRBV3-2) and TRBJ2-1, with D possibly matching TRBD2 (5 bases). The CDR3 contains 15 residues. Between the trimmed V and J ends, which lost 4 bases and 10 bases, there was a span of 20 bases. The germline V gene encodes CDR1 LGHDT and CDR2 YNNKEL (reference sequence). In nucleotides, the CDR3 is TGTGCCAGCAGCCTTGGCCGGGTCGCGGCTAGCGAGCAGTTCTTC. This encodes CASSLGRVAASEQFF.

This chain connects TRBV19 to TRBJ2-7; TRBD1 aligns across 9 bases. The CDR3 spans 16 residues. V dropped 5 bases and J dropped 5; count of bases not matched to a gene: 13. Per germline, CDR1 LNHDA and CDR2 SQIVND (reference sequence). The CDR3 loop reads CASSPAVGTGIDEQYF. The CDR3, as DNA: TGTGCCAGTAGTCCCGCGGTCGGGACAGGGATCGACGAGCAGTACTTC.

The chain combines TRBV21-1 with TRBJ2-3; TRBD2, the table's D call, was not compared with the DNA. TRBV21-1 is an annotated pseudogene. The CDR3 extends over 19 amino acids. Here the CDR3 DNA reads TGTGCCAGCAGCAATTTTCGGACTAGCGGGAGATTGGGCACAGATACGCAGTATTTT. Translating it yields CASSNFRTSGRLGTDTQYF.

The rearrangement joins TRBV6-5 to TRBJ2-3; the D is unclear. Germline values: CDR1 MNHEY, CDR2 SVGAGI. Trimming left V 0 bases short and J 7 bases short, with 11 bases between. The CDR3 has 14 residues. The CDR3: CASSYSRTTNTQYF. The CDR3 DNA is TGTGCCAGCAGTTACTCGAGGACCACGAATACGCAGTATTTT.

This clone has just a few counts. The V call is TRBV3-1 (or the pseudogene TRBV3-2), the J call TRBJ1-5, with a possible D match to TRBD1 (6 bases). V shed 1 base and J shed 7 bases, with 11 bases lying between them. This CDR3 is 14 amino acids long. Germline V gene sequence: CDR1 LGHDT, CDR2 YNNKEL (reference sequence). Here the CDR3 DNA reads TGTGCCAGCAGCCAAGGGGGAACAGGGCAGCCCCAGCATTTT. Its protein is CASSQGGTGQPQHF.

The CDR3 protein is CASSSNLAGASGELFF. In nucleotides, the CDR3 is TGTGCCAGCAGTTCGAATCTAGCGGGAGCATCCGGGGAGCTGTTTTTT. V is TRBV27 and J is TRBJ2-2, with 10 bases identical to TRBD2. With 4 bases clipped from V and 6 bases from J, the junction kept 8 bases outside the gene matches. Germline V gene lookup returns CDR1 MNHEY and CDR2 SMNVEV (reference sequence). The CDR3 spans 16 residues.